This is a list of T cell receptor beta chains from one sample in a study of shared clonotypes between healthy human individuals. TCRdb's copy holds only in-frame clones and misses some; the assay was immunoSEQ multiplex PCR. The sample has about 2 million clones, about 95% seen once; the top ten hold more than 0.9%. Material for sequencing was naive CD8+ T cells sorted from blood. The origin of the receptors is a man between 18 and 29 years old in good health. CDR3s include the opening cysteine and the closing phenylalanine or tryptophan. A D gene is named only where the DNA matches it firmly. Size values are once, few and many counts, or a class for expanded clones, and some rows have none.

D: TRBD1; J: TRBJ1-5; V: TRBV15; size: once; CDR3: CATSEDRAGNQPQHF; DNA: TGTGCCACGAGTGAGGACAGGGCGGGGAATCAGCCCCAGCATTTT
D: -; J: TRBJ2-2; V: TRBV4-1; size: -; CDR3: CASRLGEETGELFF; DNA: TGCGCCAGCAGACTAGGGGAAGAAACCGGGGAGCTGTTTTTT
D: TRBD1; J: TRBJ1-4; V: TRBV30; size: once; CDR3: CAWSDSGQHNEKLFF; DNA: TGTGCCTGGAGTGATTCGGGACAGCATAATGAAAAACTGTTTTTT
D: -; J: TRBJ1-4; V: TRBV7-9; size: -; CDR3: CASSLEPYNEKLFF; DNA: TGTGCCAGCAGCTTGGAGCCTTATAATGAAAAACTGTTTTTT
D: -; J: TRBJ2-7; V: TRBV4-1; size: -; CDR3: CASSWSRDYEQYF; DNA: TGCGCCAGCTCCTGGAGCAGGGACTACGAGCAGTACTTC
D: TRBD2; J: TRBJ2-7; V: TRBV11-2; size: -; CDR3: CASSVPGLAGVSTYEQYF; DNA: TGTGCCAGCAGCGTACCGGGACTAGCGGGAGTGTCAACCTACGAGCAGTACTTC
D: -; J: TRBJ1-6; V: TRBV7-8; size: -; CDR3: CASSLAISGSSYNSPLHF; DNA: TGTGCCAGCAGCTTAGCCATTTCAGGGAGCTCCTATAATTCACCCCTCCACTTT
D: -; J: TRBJ2-3; V: TRBV7-6; size: -; CDR3: CASSLAISPASTDTQYF; DNA: TGTGCCAGCAGCTTAGCGATCAGCCCCGCTAGCACAGATACGCAGTATTTT
D: TRBD1; J: TRBJ1-1; V: TRBV7-9; size: -; CDR3: CASSFVTGENTEAFF; DNA: TGTGCCAGCAGCTTCGTTACAGGGGAGAACACTGAAGCTTTCTTT
D: TRBD1; J: TRBJ1-5; V: TRBV28; size: -; CDR3: CASSLISQGQSQPQHF; DNA: TGTGCCAGCAGTTTAATTTCCCAGGGACAGAGTCAGCCCCAGCATTTT
D: TRBD2; J: TRBJ2-7; V: TRBV2; size: -; CDR3: CASSDVGLDHEQYF; DNA: TGTGCCAGCAGTGACGTCGGACTAGACCACGAGCAGTACTTC
D: -; J: TRBJ1-2; V: TRBV6-4; size: -; CDR3: CASSEEGSGHYGYTF; DNA: TGTGCCAGCAGTGAGGAGGGGTCAGGACACTATGGCTACACCTTC
D: TRBD1; J: TRBJ2-7; V: TRBV6-6; size: -; CDR3: CASSTSGTGSYEQYF; DNA: TGTGCCAGCAGTACCTCCGGGACAGGGAGCTACGAGCAGTACTTC
D: TRBD2; J: TRBJ2-7; V: TRBV4-3; size: -; CDR3: CASSQETSGAYEQYF; DNA: TGCGCCAGCAGCCAAGAGACTAGCGGTGCCTACGAGCAGTACTTC
D: TRBD2; J: TRBJ2-1; V: TRBV11-2; size: -; CDR3: CASSLASGTLNEQFF; DNA: TGTGCCAGCAGCTTAGCTAGCGGGACCCTCAATGAGCAGTTCTTC
D: -; J: TRBJ1-2; V: TRBV5-1; size: -; CDR3: CASSLGGYGYTF; DNA: TGCGCCAGCAGCTTGGGGGGATATGGCTACACCTTC
D: TRBD1; J: TRBJ1-1; V: TRBV5-1; size: -; CDR3: CASQAGTGVTEAFF; DNA: TGCGCCAGCCAAGCAGGGACAGGGGTTACTGAAGCTTTCTTT